Below, one TCR beta chain is given with its context. Its antigen specificity is not known. The CDR3 numbers 14 residues from cysteine through phenylalanine. The DNA sequence is not available. As encoded in the germline V gene, CDR1 is SGHAT while CDR2 is FQNNGV. Each CD8+ T cell subset was flow-sorted in triplicate, with 300,000 cells per subset placed directly into RLT lysis buffer. Naive CD8+ T cells were defined stringently as CD45RO-CCR7+CD27+CD95- to exclude memory contaminants. Peripheral blood mononuclear cells were isolated from buffy coats by standard density gradient centrifugation. A FACSAria III was used to flow-sort naive CD8+ T cells into CXCR3-negative and CXCR3-positive populations. An RNeasy Mini Kit was used to extract total RNA from the sorted cells. The sample belongs to a study of CXCR3-negative and CXCR3-positive naive CD8 T cells (dated by TCRdb to the late 2010s). Regarding the study in general: In total, 110 million to 150 million TRB reads were obtained, corresponding to roughly 1.5 +/- 0.3 million reads per library. The TRBV-TRBJ cluster analysis covered naive subsets from about five donors and memory cells from 3 donors. The diversity and physicochemical repertoire analyses included some 11 donors pooled from two independent experiments. The study at large found these results: Both naive subsets had comparably high repertoire diversity, while memory CD8+ T cells had much lower repertoire diversity. Within the same donor, TRBV-TRBJ usage looked similar between naive CXCR3-negative and CXCR3-positive cells, but memory cells had distinct patterns. Freshly isolated PBMCs were used for most assays because CXCR3 expression went down partially after cryopreservation. Because surface CD5, which is linked to self-reactivity in mice, was comparable between the naive subsets, TCR interaction strength was also inferred from the physicochemical properties of TRB CDR3s. Compared with CXCR3-negative naive cells, CXCR3-positive naive cells had TRB CDR3s with higher hydrophobicity (lower Kidera factor 4), lower energy, and higher strength and volume indices.

The sample was run on a NextSeq 550. The Human TCR Profiling Kit (MiLaboratory) was used to make UMI-labeled 5' RACE TRB cDNA libraries. The full amount of extracted RNA was used for cDNA synthesis, and the full amount of resulting cDNA was used for PCR amplification. Libraries were prepared in parallel with an identical number of PCR cycles. Concerning the study's data processing: With a minimum of two reads required per UMI, MIGEC and MiXCR pulled out about 50,000 +/- 10,000 unique UMI-labeled TRB cDNA molecules from each library. On average, each library contained roughly 40,000 +/- 10,000 functional in-frame TRB CDR3 nucleotide clonotypes without stop codons. After each sample was downsampled to 5000 UMI-labeled TRB molecules, VDJtools was used to calculate diversity metrics such as normalized Shannon-Wiener and Chao1. For the central five CDR3 residues, VDJtools calculated physicochemical properties weighted by clonotype size, namely interaction energy, strength, volume and Kidera factor 4. Once TCRdb had reprocessed the reads, it stored one entry per CDR3 protein sequence and supplied no DNA. In this record, the V and J calls reflect TCRdb's handling and not the investigators' own analysis. This sample's records show 100,000 to 150,000 distinct CDR3 sequences. Less than 0.3% of the sample goes to the ten largest clones.

Recombination connected TRBV11-2 to TRBJ2-7; the D call of TRBD2 rests on TCRdb alone, since no DNA is present to check it. This clonotype was sampled from a human donor in good health. Some clones in this sample may be carry-over from other donors' samples. The sample comprised naive CXCR3- CD8+ T cells from blood. Explained via the paper, the cell subset or site label denotes: CD45RO-CCR7+CD27+CD95- naive CD8+ T cells lacking CXCR3 (TNR3-). The CDR3 region: CASSLVGLAYEQYF.